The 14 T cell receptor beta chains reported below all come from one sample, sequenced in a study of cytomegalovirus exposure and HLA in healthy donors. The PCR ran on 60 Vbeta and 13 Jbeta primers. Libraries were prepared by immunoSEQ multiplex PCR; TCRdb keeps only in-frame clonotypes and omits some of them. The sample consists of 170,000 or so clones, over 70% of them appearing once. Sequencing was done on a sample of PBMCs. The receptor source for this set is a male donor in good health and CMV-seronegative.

In DNA form, the CDR3 reads TGTGCCAGTAGTGCCTCTAGCGGAGCTTACAATGAGCAGTTCTTC. It encodes CASSASSGAYNEQFF. The chain employs TRBV19 and TRBJ2-1, with 7 bases identical to TRBD2. The CDR3 is 15 amino acids. The trim removed 5 bases at V and 4 bases at J, leaving 8 bases unmatched. From germline, CDR1 is LNHDA and CDR2 SQIVND (reference sequence). The whole variable domain, remainder taken from reference TRBV19 and TRBJ2-1, is DGGITQSPKYLFRKEGQNVTLSCEQNLNHDAMYWYRQDPGQGLRLIYYSQIVNDFQKGDIAEGYSVSREKKESFPLTVTSAQKNPTAFYLCASSASSGAYNEQFFGPGTRLTVL.

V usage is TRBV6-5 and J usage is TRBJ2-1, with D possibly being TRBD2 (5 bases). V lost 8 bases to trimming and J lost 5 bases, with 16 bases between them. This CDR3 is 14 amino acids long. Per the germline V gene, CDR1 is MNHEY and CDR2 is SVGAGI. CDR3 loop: CASGQRRGNNEQFF. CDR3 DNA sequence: TGTGCCAGCGGCCAGCGCCGGGGTAACAATGAGCAGTTCTTC.

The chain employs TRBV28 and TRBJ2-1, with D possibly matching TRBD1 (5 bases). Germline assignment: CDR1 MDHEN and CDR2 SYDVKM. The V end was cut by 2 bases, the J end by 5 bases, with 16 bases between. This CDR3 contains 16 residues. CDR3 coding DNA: TGTGCCAGCAGTTTAAGTGGGCAGGGTCGGGACAATGAGCAGTTCTTC. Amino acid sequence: CASSLSGQGRDNEQFF. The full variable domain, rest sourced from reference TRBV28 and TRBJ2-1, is DVKVTQSSRYLVKRTGEKVFLECVQDMDHENMFWYRQDPGLGLRLIYFSYDVKMKEKGDIPEGYSVSREKKERFSLILESASTNQTSMYLCASSLSGQGRDNEQFFGPGTRLTVL.

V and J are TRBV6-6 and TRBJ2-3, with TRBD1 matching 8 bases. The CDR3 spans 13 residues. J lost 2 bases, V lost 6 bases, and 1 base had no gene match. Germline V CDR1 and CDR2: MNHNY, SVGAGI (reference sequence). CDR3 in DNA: TGTGCCAGCAGGACAGGGGCCACAGATACGCAGTATTTT. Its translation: CASRTGATDTQYF.

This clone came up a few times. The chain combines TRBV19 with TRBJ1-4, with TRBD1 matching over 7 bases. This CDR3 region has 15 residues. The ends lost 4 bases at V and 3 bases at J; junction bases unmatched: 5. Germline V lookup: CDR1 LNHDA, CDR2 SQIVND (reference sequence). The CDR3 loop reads CASSKGARANEKLFF. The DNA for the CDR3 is TGTGCCAGTAGTAAGGGGGCGCGAGCTAATGAAAAACTGTTTTTT.

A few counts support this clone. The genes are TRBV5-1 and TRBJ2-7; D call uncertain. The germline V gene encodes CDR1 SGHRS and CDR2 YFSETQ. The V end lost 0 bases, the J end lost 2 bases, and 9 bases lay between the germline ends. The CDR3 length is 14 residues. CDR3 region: CASSLGVHAYEQYF. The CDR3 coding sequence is TGCGCCAGCAGCTTGGGAGTCCATGCCTACGAGCAGTACTTC.

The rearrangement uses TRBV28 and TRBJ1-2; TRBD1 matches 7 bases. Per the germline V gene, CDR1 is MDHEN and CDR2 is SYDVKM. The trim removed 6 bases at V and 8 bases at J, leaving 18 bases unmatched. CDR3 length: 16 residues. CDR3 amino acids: CASSLTEGSPGGGYTF. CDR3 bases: TGTGCCAGCAGCCTAACGGAGGGGTCCCCAGGGGGAGGCTACACCTTC.

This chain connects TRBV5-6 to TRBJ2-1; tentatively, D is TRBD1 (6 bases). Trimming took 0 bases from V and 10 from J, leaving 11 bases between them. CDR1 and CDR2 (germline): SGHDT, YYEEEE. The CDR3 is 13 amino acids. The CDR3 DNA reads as TGTGCCAGCAGCTTGGACAGGGCGCGAGAGCAGTTCTTC. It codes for CASSLDRAREQFF.

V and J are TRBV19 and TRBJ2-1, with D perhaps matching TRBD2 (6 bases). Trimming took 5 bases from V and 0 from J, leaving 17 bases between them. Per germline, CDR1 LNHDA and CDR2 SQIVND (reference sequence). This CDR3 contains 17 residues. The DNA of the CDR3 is TGTGCCAGTAGTGTATACGGGACTTTGAGCTCCTACAATGAGCAGTTCTTC. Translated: CASSVYGTLSSYNEQFF. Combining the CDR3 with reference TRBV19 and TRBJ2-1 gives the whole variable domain DGGITQSPKYLFRKEGQNVTLSCEQNLNHDAMYWYRQDPGQGLRLIYYSQIVNDFQKGDIAEGYSVSREKKESFPLTVTSAQKNPTAFYLCASSVYGTLSSYNEQFFGPGTRLTVL.

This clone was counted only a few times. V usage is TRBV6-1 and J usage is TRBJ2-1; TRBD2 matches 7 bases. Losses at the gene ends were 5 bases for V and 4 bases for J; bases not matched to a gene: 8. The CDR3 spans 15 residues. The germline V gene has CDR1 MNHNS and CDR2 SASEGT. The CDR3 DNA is TGTGCCAGCAGTCTAATACCCGGGGGGTACAATGAGCAGTTCTTC. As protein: CASSLIPGGYNEQFF.

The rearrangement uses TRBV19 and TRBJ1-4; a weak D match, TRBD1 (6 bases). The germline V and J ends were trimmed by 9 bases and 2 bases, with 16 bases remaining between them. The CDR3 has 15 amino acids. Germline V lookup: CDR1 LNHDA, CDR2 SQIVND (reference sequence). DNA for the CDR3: TGTGCCAGCTCCAGTGGAGACAGGACTAATGAAAAACTGTTTTTT. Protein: CASSSGDRTNEKLFF.

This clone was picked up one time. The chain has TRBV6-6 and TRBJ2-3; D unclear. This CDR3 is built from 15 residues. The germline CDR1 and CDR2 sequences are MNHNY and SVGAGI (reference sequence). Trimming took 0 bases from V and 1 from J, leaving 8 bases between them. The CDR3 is CASSYSWQGTDTQYF. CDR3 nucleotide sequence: TGTGCCAGCAGTTACTCGTGGCAGGGCACAGATACGCAGTATTTT.

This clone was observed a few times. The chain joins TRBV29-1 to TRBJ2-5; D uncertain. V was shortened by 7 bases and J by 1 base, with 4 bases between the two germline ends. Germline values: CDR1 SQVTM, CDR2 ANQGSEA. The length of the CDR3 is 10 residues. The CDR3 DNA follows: TGCAGCGCCCTCCAAGAGACCCAGTACTTC. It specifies CSALQETQYF.

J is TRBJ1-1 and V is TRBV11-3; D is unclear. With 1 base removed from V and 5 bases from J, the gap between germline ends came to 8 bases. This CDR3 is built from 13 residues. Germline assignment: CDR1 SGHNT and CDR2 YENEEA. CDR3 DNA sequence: TGTGCCAGCAGCTTAGTCGCGGAGACTGAAGCTTTCTTT. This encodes CASSLVAETEAFF.